This T cell receptor beta chain was captured in a study of T cells in Graves' hyperthyroidism and ophthalmopathy. Study outcomes and limitations: Before onset, ophthalmopathy was predicted by the model a median around 6 months earlier.

This clonotype came up many times. Antigen: not known. The junction departs from the called germline gene at one end, perhaps through a read error. The investigators amplified TCR beta CDR3 regions from RNA transcripts. RT-PCR in the first round (using the HTBI primer set) targeted the TCR CDR3. A single record per CDR3 protein comes from TCRdb applying MiXCR to the multiplex PCR reads. The sample consists of fewer than 500,000 distinct CDR3 sequences, over 12% of them appearing once. Each 10 ml fresh peripheral blood draw supplied the PBMCs. Sequencing used blood. The sequence was collected from a man aged 18 to 30 with Graves' ophthalmopathy.

In DNA, the CDR3 is TGCGCCAGCAGACCGGGACTTCCCTCCCACGAGCAGTACTTC. Amino acid sequence: CASRPGLPSHEQYF. This rearrangement joins TRBV10-2 to TRBJ2-7, with a tentative D call TRBD2 (6 bases). This CDR3 region has 14 residues. The germline CDR1 and CDR2 sequences are WSHSY and SAAADI.